This TCR beta chain was retrieved from a study of PD-L1 blockade in urothelial cancer. For the study at large: Patients took up atezolizumab around 2014 at 1,200 mg intravenously every 3 weeks. About nine tenths of the roughly 30 patients were men whose urothelial cancer was bladder-origin. Blood analyses occurred 3 weeks (second dose) and 6 weeks post treatment start. T cells were recovered from blood samples at a median of 141,255.

This CDR3 contains 15 residues. Germline-derived CDR1 and CDR2 are SGHKS and YYEKEE (reference sequence). V was clipped by 0 bases and J by 3 bases; unmatched bases: 2. Sequencing was performed with immunoSEQ multiplex PCR; in TCRdb, only in-frame clones are kept and a portion is missing. The profile covers about 50,000 clones, with 70% to 90% appearing a single time and less than 8% taken by the ten largest. The chain employs TRBV5-5 and TRBJ2-7; 11 bases agree with TRBD1. The specimen comprised PBMCs, sampled around atezolizumab (anti-PD-L1) treatment. The clonotype originates from a man in his 60s with urothelial cancer. The CDR3 sequence: CASSLGTGGVYEQYF. In nucleotides, the CDR3 is TGTGCCAGCAGCTTGGGGACAGGGGGCGTCTACGAGCAGTACTTC. The entire variable domain, with the rest obtained from reference TRBV5-5 and TRBJ2-7, is as follows: DAGVTQSPTHLIKTRGQQVTLRCSPISGHKSVSWYQQVLGQGPQFIFQYYEKEERGRGNFPDRFSARQFPNYSSELNVNALLLGDSALYLCASSLGTGGVYEQYFGPGTRLTVT.